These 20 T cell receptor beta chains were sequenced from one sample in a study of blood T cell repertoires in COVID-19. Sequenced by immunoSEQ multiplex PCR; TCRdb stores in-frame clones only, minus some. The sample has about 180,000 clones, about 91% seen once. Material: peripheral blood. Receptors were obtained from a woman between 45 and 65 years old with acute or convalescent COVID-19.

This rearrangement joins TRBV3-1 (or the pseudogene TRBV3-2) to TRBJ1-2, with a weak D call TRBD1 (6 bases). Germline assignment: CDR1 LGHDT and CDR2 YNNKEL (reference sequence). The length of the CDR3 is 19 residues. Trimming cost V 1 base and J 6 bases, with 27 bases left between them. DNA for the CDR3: TGTGCCAGCAGCCAAGTTGGACAGCGCCAGACTTCCCGAAGGAATGGCTACACCTTC. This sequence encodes CASSQVGQRQTSRRNGYTF.

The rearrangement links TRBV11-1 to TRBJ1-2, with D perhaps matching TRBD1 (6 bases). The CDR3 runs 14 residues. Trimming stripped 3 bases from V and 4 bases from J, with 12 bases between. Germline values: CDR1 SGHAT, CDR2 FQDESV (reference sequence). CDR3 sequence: CASSFGTSIYGYTF. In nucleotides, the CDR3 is TGTGCCAGCAGCTTCGGGACATCTATCTATGGCTACACCTTC.

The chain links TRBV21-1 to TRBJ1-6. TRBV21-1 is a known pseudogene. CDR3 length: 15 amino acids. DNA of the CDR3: TGTGCCTGGGACTCCCGGAGCTCCTATAATTCACCCCTCCACTTT. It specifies CAWDSRSSYNSPLHF.

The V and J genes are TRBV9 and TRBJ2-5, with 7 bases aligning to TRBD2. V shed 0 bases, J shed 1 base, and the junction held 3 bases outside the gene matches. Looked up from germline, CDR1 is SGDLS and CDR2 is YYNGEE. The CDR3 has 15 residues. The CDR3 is CASSVGGLGQETQYF. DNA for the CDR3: TGTGCCAGCAGCGTAGGAGGACTAGGCCAAGAGACCCAGTACTTC.

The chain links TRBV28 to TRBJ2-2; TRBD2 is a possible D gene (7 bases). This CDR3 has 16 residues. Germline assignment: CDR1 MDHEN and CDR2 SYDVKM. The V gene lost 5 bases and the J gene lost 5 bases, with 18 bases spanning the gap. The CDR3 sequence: CASSLLGGAPTGELFF. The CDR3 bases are TGTGCCAGCAGTCTCTTGGGGGGGGCCCCTACCGGGGAGCTGTTTTTT. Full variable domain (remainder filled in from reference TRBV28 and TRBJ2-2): DVKVTQSSRYLVKRTGEKVFLECVQDMDHENMFWYRQDPGLGLRLIYFSYDVKMKEKGDIPEGYSVSREKKERFSLILESASTNQTSMYLCASSLLGGAPTGELFFGEGSRLTVL.

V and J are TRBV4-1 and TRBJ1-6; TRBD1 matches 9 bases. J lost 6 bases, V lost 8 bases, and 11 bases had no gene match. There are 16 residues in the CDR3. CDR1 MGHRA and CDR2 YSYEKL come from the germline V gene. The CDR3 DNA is TGCGCCAGCCGAAATCCGGGACAGGGAGTTAATTCACCCCTCCACTTT. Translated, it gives CASRNPGQGVNSPLHF.

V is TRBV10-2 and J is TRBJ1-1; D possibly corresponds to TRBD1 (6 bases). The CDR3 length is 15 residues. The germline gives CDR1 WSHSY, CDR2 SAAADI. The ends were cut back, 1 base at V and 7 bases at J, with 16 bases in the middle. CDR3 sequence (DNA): TGCGCCAGCAGTGAGTTCAGGGGAGTATGGGGTGAAGCTTTCTTT. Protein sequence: CASSEFRGVWGEAFF.

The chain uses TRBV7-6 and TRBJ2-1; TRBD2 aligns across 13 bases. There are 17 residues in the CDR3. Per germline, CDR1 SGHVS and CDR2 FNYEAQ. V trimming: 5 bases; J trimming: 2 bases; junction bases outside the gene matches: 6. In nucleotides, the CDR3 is TGTGCCAGCAGCGAAGGACTAGCGGGGGACCCCTACAATGAGCAGTTCTTC. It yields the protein CASSEGLAGDPYNEQFF.

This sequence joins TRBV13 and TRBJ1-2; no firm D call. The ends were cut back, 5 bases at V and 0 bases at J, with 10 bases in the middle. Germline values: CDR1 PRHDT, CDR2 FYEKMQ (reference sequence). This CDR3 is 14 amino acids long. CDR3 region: CASSDNTANYGYTF. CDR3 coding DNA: TGTGCCAGCAGCGATAACACCGCTAACTATGGCTACACCTTC. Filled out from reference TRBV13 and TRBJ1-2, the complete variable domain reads AAGVIQSPRHLIKEKRETATLKCYPIPRHDTVYWYQQGPGQDPQFLISFYEKMQSDKGSIPDRFSAQQFSDYHSELNMSSLELGDSALYFCASSDNTANYGYTFGSGTRLTVV.

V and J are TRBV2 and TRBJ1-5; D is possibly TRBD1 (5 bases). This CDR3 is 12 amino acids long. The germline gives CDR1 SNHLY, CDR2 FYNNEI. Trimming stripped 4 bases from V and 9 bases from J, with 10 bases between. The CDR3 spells CASSGGKGPQHF. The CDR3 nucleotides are TGTGCCAGCAGTGGGGGCAAGGGGCCCCAGCATTTT.

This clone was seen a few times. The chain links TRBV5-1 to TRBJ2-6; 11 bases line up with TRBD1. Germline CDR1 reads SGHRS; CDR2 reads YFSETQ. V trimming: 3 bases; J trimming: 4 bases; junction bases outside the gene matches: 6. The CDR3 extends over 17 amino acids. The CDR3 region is CASSWGQGDLGANVLTF. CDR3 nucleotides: TGCGCCAGCAGCTGGGGACAGGGGGACTTGGGGGCCAACGTCCTGACTTTC.

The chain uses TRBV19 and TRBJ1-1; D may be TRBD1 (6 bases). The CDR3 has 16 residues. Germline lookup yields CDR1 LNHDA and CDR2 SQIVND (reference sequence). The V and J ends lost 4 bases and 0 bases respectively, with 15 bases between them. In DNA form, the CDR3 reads TGTGCCAGTAGTACGGCAGGGGCGCGGATGAACACTGAAGCTTTCTTT. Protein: CASSTAGARMNTEAFF.

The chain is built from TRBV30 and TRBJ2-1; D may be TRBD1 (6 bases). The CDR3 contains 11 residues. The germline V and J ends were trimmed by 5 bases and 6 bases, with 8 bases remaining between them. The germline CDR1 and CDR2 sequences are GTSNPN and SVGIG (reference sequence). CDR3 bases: TGTGCCTGGGGGGGCCTCAATGAGCAGTTCTTC. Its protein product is CAWGGLNEQFF. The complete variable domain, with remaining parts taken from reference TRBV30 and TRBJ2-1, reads SQTIHQWPATLVQPVGSPLSLECTVEGTSNPNLYWYRQAAGRGLQLLFYSVGIGQISSEVPQNLSASRPQDRQFILSSKKLLLSDSGFYLCAWGGLNEQFFGPGTRLTVL.

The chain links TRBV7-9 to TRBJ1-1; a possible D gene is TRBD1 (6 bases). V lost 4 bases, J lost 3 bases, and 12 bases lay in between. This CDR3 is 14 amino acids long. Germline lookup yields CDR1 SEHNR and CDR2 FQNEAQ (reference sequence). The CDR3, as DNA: TGTGCCAGCAGCTCCCTGACAGGCTACACTGAAGCTTTCTTT. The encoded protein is CASSSLTGYTEAFF.

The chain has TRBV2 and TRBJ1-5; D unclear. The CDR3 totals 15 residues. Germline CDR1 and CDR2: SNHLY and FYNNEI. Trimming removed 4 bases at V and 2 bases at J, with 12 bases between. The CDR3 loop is CASSAGGLGNQPQHF. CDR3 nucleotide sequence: TGTGCCAGCAGTGCAGGAGGGTTGGGCAATCAGCCCCAGCATTTT.

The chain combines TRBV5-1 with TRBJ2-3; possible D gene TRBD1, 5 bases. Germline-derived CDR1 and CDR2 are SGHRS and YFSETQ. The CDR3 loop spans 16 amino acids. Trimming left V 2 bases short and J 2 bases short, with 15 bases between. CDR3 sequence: CASSLGDSVSTDTQYF. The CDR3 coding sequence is TGCGCCAGCAGCTTAGGAGACAGCGTGTCCACAGATACGCAGTATTTT.

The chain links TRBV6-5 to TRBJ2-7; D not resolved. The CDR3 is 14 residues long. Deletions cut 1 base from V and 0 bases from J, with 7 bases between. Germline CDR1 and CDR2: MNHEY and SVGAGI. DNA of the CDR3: TGTGCCAGCAGTTACTTGCGCACCTCCTACGAGCAGTACTTC. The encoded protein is CASSYLRTSYEQYF.

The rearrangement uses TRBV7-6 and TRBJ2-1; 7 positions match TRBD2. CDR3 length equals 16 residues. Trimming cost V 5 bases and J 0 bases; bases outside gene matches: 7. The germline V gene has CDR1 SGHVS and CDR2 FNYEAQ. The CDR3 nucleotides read TGTGCCAGCAGCGAACTAGCGCCGAGCTCCTACAATGAGCAGTTCTTC. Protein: CASSELAPSSYNEQFF.

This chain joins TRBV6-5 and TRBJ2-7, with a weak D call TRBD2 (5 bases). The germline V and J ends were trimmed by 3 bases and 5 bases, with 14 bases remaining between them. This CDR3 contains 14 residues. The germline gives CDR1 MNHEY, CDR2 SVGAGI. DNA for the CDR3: TGTGCCAGCAGTTATAATGGGAGAGTCGACGAGCAGTACTTC. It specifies CASSYNGRVDEQYF.

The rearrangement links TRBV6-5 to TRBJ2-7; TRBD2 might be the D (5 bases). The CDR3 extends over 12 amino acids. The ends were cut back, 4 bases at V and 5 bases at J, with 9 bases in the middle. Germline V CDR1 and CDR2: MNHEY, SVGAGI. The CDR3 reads CASSSRGDEQYF. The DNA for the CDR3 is TGTGCCAGCAGTTCCCGGGGAGACGAGCAGTACTTC.